This T cell receptor (beta chain) was sequenced in a study of molecular identifiers for immune sequencing clone quantification (dated by TCRdb to 2016 to 2018). For the wider study: For a replicate experiment, RNA from around 20,000 or 99,000 naive CD8 T cells was divided into five aliquots, of which four were sequenced. The study was a methods study using CD8 T cells to benchmark molecular-identifier clustering-based TCR repertoire sequencing (MIDCIRS) and TCR RNA copy counting. Overall study outcomes, separate from this receptor: The sizes of highly expanded clones could end up underestimated when identical TCR molecules share a barcode. When barcode sub-clustering was not used, chimeric consensus sequences inflated TCR diversity, with chimeras reaching as high as 47%. The naive libraries included spiked-in Jurkat TCR RNA (roughly nine copies' worth), and this Jurkat TCR RNA is not part of the donor repertoire. Modeling indicated roughly 3.2 TCR RNA copies recovered per cell, compared with around 10 by digital PCR, which implies a capture efficiency of approximately 29%. A single cell's worth of spiked-in Jurkat TCR RNA was reported detectable even among 850,000 to 1,000,000 naive CD8 T cells. In CMV-specific effector cells, over 98% of molecules were held by clones above 20 RNA copies, whereas under 1% of molecules were held by such clones in naive cells.

Libraries of naive CD8 T cells were built from anywhere between about 17,000 and 1,000,000 sorted cells, with 10%, 30% or 50% of the purified RNA used. On a BD FACSAria II, naive CD8 T cells were FACS-sorted as CD8+CD4-CCR7+CD45RA+ and collected into RLT Plus buffer. To test detection sensitivity, Jurkat RNA equal to around 11 TCR copies was added to samples of 20,000-1,000,000 naive CD8 T cells. CD8 T cells were enriched using RosetteSep CD8+ T Cell Enrichment Cocktail and Ficoll-Paque, and the enriched cells then underwent ACK red cell lysis. From its cysteine to its phenylalanine, the CDR3 spans 16 amino acids. The DNA shown is the 48-base CDR3, in frame from base 1. CDR1 and CDR2, looked up from the germline V gene, are MNHEY and SVGEGT. Between the V and J ends, shortened by 0 bases and 1 base respectively, the junction contains 12 bases. The method behind the library was PCR. Sequencing relied on a NextSeq 500. Preparation of bulk TCR libraries followed a previously described approach, with the TCR primers listed in Table S5. The Qiagen AllPrep DNA/RNA kit was used to purify total RNA. Reads from multiple sequencing runs of the same library were pooled before analysis. The published analysis was carried out like this. Only reads with exact TCR constant sequence were kept, trimmed to 150 nt, and grouped by their 12-nt molecular barcodes. Reads in each barcode group were sub-clustered using a 15% Levenshtein threshold, and a quality-weighted consensus sequence was built for each RNA molecule. Non-functional sequences were removed, as were lower-count sequences one edit away from another. Barcode sub-clusters with fewer than 20% of the maximum read count were removed, based on fitting two negative binomial distributions. TCRdb reanalyzed the raw reads on its own, using fastp at Q25 for trimming and MiXCR for clone calling, and kept in-frame beta chains. Rows with a matching CDR3 protein are joined into one entry that keeps the most common DNA and genes. In this record, the V and J calls reflect TCRdb's handling and not the investigators' own analysis. For this sample there are a few hundred thousand distinct CDR3 sequences; roughly 24% appear just once. Around 0.78% of the sample is taken by the ten largest.

This clonotype turned up a few times. Its antigen is unknown. No base-level quality is on record; no much larger clone is a single base apart. The source is a human donor in good health. Some libraries in this study had Jurkat cell RNA spiked in. Recombination joined TRBV6-2 or TRBV6-3 with TRBJ1-2; too little of a D gene remains to name it. The sample was naive CD8+ T cells from blood, with Jurkat cell RNA spiked in. This specimen's cell subset or site label, per the study, means: FACS-sorted CD8+CD4-CCR7+CD45RA+ naive T cells. The CDR3 is CASSYSPRSSNYGYTF. The DNA is as follows: TGTGCCAGCAGTTACTCTCCCAGATCAAGTAACTATGGCTACACCTTC.